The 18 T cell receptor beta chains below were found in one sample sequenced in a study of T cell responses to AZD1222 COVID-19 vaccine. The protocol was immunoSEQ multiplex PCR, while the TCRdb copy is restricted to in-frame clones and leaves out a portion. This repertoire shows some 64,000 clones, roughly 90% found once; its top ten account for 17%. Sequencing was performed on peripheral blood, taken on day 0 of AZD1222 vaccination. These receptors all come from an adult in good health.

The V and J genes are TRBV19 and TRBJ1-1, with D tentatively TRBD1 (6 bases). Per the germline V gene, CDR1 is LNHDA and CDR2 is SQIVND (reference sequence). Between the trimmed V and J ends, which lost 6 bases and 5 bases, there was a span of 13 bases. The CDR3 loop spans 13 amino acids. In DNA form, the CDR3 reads TGTGCCAGTAGCCTTACAGGGAATACTGAAGCTTTCTTT. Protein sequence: CASSLTGNTEAFF.

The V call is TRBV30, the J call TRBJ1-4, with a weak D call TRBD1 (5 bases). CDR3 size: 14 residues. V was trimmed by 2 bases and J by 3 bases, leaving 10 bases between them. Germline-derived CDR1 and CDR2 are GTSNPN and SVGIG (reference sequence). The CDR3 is CAWSPGPPNEKLFF. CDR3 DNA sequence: TGTGCCTGGAGTCCGGGACCGCCTAATGAAAAACTGTTTTTT. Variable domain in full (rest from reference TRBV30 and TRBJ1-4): SQTIHQWPATLVQPVGSPLSLECTVEGTSNPNLYWYRQAAGRGLQLLFYSVGIGQISSEVPQNLSASRPQDRQFILSSKKLLLSDSGFYLCAWSPGPPNEKLFFGSGTQLSVL.

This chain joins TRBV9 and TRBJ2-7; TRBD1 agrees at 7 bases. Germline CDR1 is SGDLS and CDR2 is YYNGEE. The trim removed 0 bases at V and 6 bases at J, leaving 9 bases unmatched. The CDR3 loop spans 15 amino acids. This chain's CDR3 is CASSVETGRGSEQYF. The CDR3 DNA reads TGTGCCAGCAGCGTAGAAACGGGCAGGGGGAGCGAGCAGTACTTC.

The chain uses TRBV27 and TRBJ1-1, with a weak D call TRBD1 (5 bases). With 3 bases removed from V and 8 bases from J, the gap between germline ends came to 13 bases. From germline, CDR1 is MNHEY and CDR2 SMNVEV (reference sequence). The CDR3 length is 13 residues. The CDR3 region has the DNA TGTGCCAGCAGTTTCCTACGGGGGGACGAAGCTTTCTTT. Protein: CASSFLRGDEAFF.

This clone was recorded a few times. This CDR3 is CASKSNYGYTF. For the CDR3, the DNA is TGTGCCAGCAAGTCTAACTATGGCTACACCTTC. The chain employs TRBV27 and TRBJ1-2; unclear D gene. Trimming pared 7 bases from V and 0 bases from J, leaving 3 bases between. The germline gives CDR1 MNHEY, CDR2 SMNVEV (reference sequence). The CDR3 spans 11 residues.

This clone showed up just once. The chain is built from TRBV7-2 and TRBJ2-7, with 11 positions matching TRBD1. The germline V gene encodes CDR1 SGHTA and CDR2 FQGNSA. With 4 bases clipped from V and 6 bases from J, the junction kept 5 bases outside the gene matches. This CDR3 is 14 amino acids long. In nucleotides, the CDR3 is TGTGCCAGCAGCTCAAGGACAGGGGGCGGCGAGCAGTACTTC. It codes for CASSSRTGGGEQYF.

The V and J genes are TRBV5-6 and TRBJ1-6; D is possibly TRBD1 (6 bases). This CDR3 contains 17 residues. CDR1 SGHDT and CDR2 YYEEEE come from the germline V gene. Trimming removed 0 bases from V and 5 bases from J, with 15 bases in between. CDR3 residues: CASSLGRGGRHNSPLHF. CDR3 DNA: TGTGCCAGCAGCTTGGGTAGGGGGGGACGCCATAATTCACCCCTCCACTTT.

The CDR3 DNA sequence: TGTGCCAGCAGCCCGGGCCACTCTGGAAACACCATATATTTT. Protein: CASSPGHSGNTIYF. This rearrangement joins TRBV11-1 to TRBJ1-3, with no clear D. The CDR3 has 14 amino acids. With 5 bases removed from V and 0 bases from J, the gap between germline ends came to 8 bases. Germline values: CDR1 SGHAT, CDR2 FQDESV (reference sequence).

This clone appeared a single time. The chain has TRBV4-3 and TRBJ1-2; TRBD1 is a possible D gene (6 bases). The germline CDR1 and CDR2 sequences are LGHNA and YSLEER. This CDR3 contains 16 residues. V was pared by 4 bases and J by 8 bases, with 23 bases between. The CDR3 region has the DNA TGCGCCAGCAGCCCCGCCCCGGGACAATTCTTCGGAGGCTACACCTTC. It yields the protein CASSPAPGQFFGGYTF.

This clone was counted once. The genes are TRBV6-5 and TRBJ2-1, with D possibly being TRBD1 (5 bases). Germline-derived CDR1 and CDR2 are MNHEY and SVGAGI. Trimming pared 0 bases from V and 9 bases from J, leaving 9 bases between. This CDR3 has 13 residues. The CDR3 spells CASSYSGRGEQFF. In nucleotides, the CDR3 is TGTGCCAGCAGTTACTCGGGTAGGGGTGAGCAGTTCTTC.

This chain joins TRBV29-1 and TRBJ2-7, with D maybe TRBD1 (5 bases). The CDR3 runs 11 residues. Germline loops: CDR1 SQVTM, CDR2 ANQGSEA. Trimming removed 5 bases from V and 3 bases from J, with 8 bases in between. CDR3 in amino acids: CSVSTVYEQYF. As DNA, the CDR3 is TGCAGCGTTTCGACAGTCTACGAGCAGTACTTC.

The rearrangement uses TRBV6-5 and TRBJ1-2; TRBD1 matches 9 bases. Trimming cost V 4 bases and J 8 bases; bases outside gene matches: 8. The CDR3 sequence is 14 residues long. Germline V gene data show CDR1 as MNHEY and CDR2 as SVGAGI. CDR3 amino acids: CASSSTTGGGGYTF. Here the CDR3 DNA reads TGTGCCAGCAGTTCTACGACAGGGGGTGGAGGCTACACCTTC.

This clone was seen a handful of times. CDR3 loop: CASGQGARNTIYF. The CDR3 DNA follows: TGTGCCAGCGGACAGGGGGCAAGAAACACCATATATTTT. The J gene is TRBJ1-3, the V gene TRBV6-5, with 11 positions matching TRBD1. Trimming cost V 8 bases and J 5 bases; bases outside gene matches: 2. CDR3 length: 13 residues. Germline V lookup: CDR1 MNHEY, CDR2 SVGAGI.

This CDR3 is CSVRKFGSETDTQYF. CDR3 bases: TGCAGCGTTCGAAAGTTTGGGTCTGAGACAGATACGCAGTATTTT. The rearrangement links TRBV29-1 to TRBJ2-3; D is uncertain. The CDR3 is made up of 15 amino acids. Per germline, CDR1 SQVTM and CDR2 ANQGSEA. V was trimmed by 5 bases and J by 3 bases, leaving 18 bases between them.

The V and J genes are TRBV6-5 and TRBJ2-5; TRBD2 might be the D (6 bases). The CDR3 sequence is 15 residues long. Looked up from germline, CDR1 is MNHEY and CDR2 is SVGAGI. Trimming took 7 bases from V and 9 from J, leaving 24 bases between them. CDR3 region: CASNPRAGGLVPQYF. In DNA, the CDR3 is TGTGCCAGCAACCCCCGGGCCGGGGGACTTGTGCCCCAGTACTTC.

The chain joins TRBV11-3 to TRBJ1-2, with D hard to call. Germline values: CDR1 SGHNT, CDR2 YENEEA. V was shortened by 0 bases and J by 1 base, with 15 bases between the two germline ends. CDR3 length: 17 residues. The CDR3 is CASSLDQYSTNNYGYTF. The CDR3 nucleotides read TGTGCCAGCAGCTTAGATCAGTACAGTACCAATAACTATGGCTACACCTTC. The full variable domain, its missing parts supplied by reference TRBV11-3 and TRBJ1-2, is EAGVVQSPRYKIIEKKQPVAFWCNPISGHNTLYWYLQNLGQGPELLIRYENEEAVDDSQLPKDRFSAERLKGVDSTLKIQPAELGDSAVYLCASSLDQYSTNNYGYTFGSGTRLTVV.

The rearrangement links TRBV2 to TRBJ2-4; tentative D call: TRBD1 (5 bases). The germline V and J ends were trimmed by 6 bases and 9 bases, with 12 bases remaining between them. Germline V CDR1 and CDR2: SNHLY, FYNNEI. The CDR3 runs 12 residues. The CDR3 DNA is TGTGCCAGCAGCCAGGGCCGCGGCATTCAGTACTTC. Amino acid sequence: CASSQGRGIQYF.

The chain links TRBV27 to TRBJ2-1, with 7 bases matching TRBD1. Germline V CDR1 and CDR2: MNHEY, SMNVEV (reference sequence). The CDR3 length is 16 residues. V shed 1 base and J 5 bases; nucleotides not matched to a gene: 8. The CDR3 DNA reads TGTGCCAGCAGTTTATTTACGACAGGGTCCCACAATGAGCAGTTCTTC. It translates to CASSLFTTGSHNEQFF.